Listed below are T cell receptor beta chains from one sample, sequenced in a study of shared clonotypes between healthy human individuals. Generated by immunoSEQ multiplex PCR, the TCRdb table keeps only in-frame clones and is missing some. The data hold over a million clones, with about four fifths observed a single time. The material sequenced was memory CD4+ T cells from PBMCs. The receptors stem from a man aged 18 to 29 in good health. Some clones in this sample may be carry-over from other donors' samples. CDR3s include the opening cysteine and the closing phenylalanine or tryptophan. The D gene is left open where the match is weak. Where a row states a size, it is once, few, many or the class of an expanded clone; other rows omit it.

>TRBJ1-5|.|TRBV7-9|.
CASSNGPNRNQPQHF
TGTGCCAGCAGCAACGGACCGAACCGAAATCAGCCCCAGCATTTT
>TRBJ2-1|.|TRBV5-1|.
CASSLGPDQVNEQFF
TGCGCCAGCAGCCTGGGCCCGGATCAAGTCAATGAGCAGTTCTTC
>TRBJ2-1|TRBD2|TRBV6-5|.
CASSYQLAGYNEQFF
TGTGCCAGCAGTTACCAACTAGCGGGGTACAATGAGCAGTTCTTC
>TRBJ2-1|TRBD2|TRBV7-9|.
CASGTSGSGEQFF
TGTGCCAGTGGGACTAGCGGGAGCGGTGAGCAGTTCTTC
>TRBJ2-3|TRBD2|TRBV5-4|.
CASSKGLAGVEDTQYF
TGTGCCAGCAGCAAGGGACTAGCGGGAGTGGAAGATACGCAGTATTTT
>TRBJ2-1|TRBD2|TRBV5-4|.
CASSLEGLAGVEQFF
TGTGCCAGCAGCTTGGAGGGACTAGCGGGAGTCGAGCAGTTCTTC
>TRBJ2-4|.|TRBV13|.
CASSSPEGNIQYF
TGTGCCAGCAGCTCCCCGGAGGGAAACATTCAGTACTTC
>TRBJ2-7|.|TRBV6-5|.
CASSTHDGYEQYF
TGTGCCAGCAGTACACACGACGGTTACGAGCAGTACTTC
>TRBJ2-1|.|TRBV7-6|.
CASSLRTTGNAYNEQFF
TGTGCCAGCAGCTTGCGGACCACCGGTAATGCCTACAATGAGCAGTTCTTC
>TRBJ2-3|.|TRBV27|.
CASSNSATDTQYF
TGTGCCAGCAGTAACTCTGCCACAGATACGCAGTATTTT
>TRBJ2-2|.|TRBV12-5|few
CASGYGQLSNTGELFF
TGTGCTAGTGGTTACGGACAGCTGTCGAACACCGGGGAGCTGTTTTTT
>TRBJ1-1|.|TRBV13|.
CASTTIRSAGTFF
TGTGCCAGCACCACCATCCGATCGGCGGGGACTTTCTTT
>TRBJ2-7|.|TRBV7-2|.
CASSLVRSIYEQYF
TGTGCCAGCAGCTTAGTACGTTCGATCTACGAGCAGTACTTC
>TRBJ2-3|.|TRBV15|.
CATSRDSRGDTQYF
TGTGCCACCAGCAGAGATAGTAGGGGGGATACGCAGTATTTT
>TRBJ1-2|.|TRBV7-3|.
CASSSTAGYGYTF
TGTGCCAGCAGCTCAACCGCAGGGTATGGCTACACCTTC
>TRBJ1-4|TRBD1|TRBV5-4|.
CASSLKGAEKLFF
TGTGCCAGCAGCTTGAAGGGGGCTGAAAAACTGTTTTTT
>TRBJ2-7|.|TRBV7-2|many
CASSADRTSYEQYF
TGTGCCAGCAGCGCTGACAGAACCTCCTACGAGCAGTACTTC
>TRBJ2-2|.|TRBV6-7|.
CASSLDNPRGNTGELFF
TGTGCCAGCAGTCTTGACAACCCTCGGGGGAACACCGGGGAGCTGTTTTTT
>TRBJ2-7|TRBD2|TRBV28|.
CASSPGRAPSYEQYF
TGTGCCAGCAGTCCTGGGAGGGCTCCATCCTACGAGCAGTACTTC
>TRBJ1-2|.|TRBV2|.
CASYGTEGYTF
TGTGCCAGCTATGGGACGGAGGGCTACACCTTC
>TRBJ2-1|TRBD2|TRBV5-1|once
CASSRTGREDEQFF
TGCGCCAGCAGCCGGACGGGGCGGGAGGATGAGCAGTTCTTC
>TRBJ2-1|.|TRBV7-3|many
CASSLSVVNEQFF
TGTGCCAGCAGCTTATCGGTGGTTAATGAGCAGTTCTTC
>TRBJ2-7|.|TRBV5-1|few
CASSPVQASYEQYF
TGCGCCAGCAGCCCTGTGCAGGCTTCCTACGAGCAGTACTTC
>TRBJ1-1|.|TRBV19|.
CASSILMNTEAFF
TGTGCCAGTAGTATCTTGATGAACACTGAAGCTTTCTTT
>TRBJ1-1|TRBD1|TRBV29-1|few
CSARTGRTEAFF
TGCAGCGCCAGGACAGGGCGTACTGAAGCTTTCTTT
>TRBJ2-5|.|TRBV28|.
CASNGAAETQYF
TGTGCCAGTAACGGGGCGGCGGAGACCCAGTACTTC
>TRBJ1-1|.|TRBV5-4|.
CASSTPLSGNTEAFF
TGTGCCAGCAGCACCCCGTTGTCAGGGAACACTGAAGCTTTCTTT
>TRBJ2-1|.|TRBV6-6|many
CASSYSRIYNEQFF
TGTGCCAGCAGTTACTCCCGAATTTACAATGAGCAGTTCTTC
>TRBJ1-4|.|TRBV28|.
CASSSPRANEKLFF
TGTGCCAGCAGTTCCCCTAGGGCTAATGAAAAACTGTTTTTT
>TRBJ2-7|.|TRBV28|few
CASSLPPYEQYF
TGTGCCAGCAGTTTGCCCCCCTACGAGCAGTACTTC